These 31 T cell receptor beta chains share one sample of origin, sequenced in a study of PD-1 blockade in classical Hodgkin lymphoma. Time point defined: cycle 4 day 1 (C4D1), after five to seven weeks of nivolumab. Each patient relapsed following autologous stem cell transplantation, and prior brentuximab vedotin exposure differed. Repertoires were generated with immunoSEQ multiplex PCR, while TCRdb's copy carries only in-frame clones and drops some. The table includes 96,000 or so clones, under 95% detected once. The sequenced sample was peripheral blood mononuclear cells (PBMCs), obtained before the fourth cycle of nivolumab. These receptors were taken from a human donor with classical Hodgkin lymphoma.

V usage is TRBV18 and J usage is TRBJ2-5; D perhaps matches TRBD1 (5 bases). Germline assignment: CDR1 KGHSH and CDR2 LQKENI. CDR3 length equals 19 residues. V lost 2 bases, J lost 2 bases, and 24 bases lay in between. CDR3 region: CASSPIFQGRVQKQETQYF. DNA for the CDR3: TGTGCCAGCTCACCAATTTTCCAGGGTAGGGTACAGAAACAAGAGACCCAGTACTTC.

The gene calls are TRBV6-1 and TRBJ2-1; D is possibly TRBD1 (6 bases). The V end lost 4 bases, the J end lost 0 bases, and 10 bases lay between the germline ends. The length of the CDR3 is 15 residues. The V gene's germline CDR1 is MNHNS and CDR2 SASEGT. The CDR3 spells CASSVWDNSYNEQFF. CDR3 nucleotide sequence: TGTGCCAGCAGTGTTTGGGACAACTCCTACAATGAGCAGTTCTTC.

The chain employs TRBV15 and TRBJ2-5, with 10 nucleotides matching TRBD1. This CDR3 has 13 amino acids. CDR1 LNHNV and CDR2 YYDKDF come from the germline V gene (reference sequence). Germline trimming cut 8 bases from V and 5 bases from J; bases unmatched to any gene: 5. CDR3 nucleotide sequence: TGTGCCACCCGGGACAGGGGTAGGGAGACCCAGTACTTC. This translates into CATRDRGRETQYF.

This sequence joins TRBV27 and TRBJ2-1; 15 nucleotides match TRBD2. Germline loops: CDR1 MNHEY, CDR2 SMNVEV (reference sequence). This CDR3 contains 15 residues. V trimming: 3 bases; J trimming: 7 bases; junction bases outside the gene matches: 1. CDR3 nucleotides: TGTGCCAGCAGTTTCGGACTAGCGGGAGGGAATGAGCAGTTCTTC. It yields the protein CASSFGLAGGNEQFF.

The gene calls are TRBV7-9 and TRBJ2-1; 8 bases map to TRBD2. The ends lost 5 bases at V and 4 bases at J; junction bases unmatched: 7. The CDR3 extends over 15 amino acids. Germline CDR1 SEHNR, CDR2 FQNEAQ (reference sequence). The CDR3 region has the DNA TGTGCCAGCAGCCTTACGGGACTAGATTACAATGAGCAGTTCTTC. It yields the protein CASSLTGLDYNEQFF.

The V and J genes are TRBV20-1 and TRBJ2-5; D is possibly TRBD2 (5 bases). Deletions cut 6 bases from V and 5 bases from J, with 7 bases between. The germline CDR1 and CDR2 sequences are DFQATT and SNEGSKA (reference sequence). The CDR3 contains 10 residues. The CDR3 is CSAGEETQYF. The CDR3 DNA reads as TGCAGTGCCGGGGAGGAGACCCAGTACTTC.

CDR3 sequence reads: CASRANLAKNIQYF. CDR3 sequence (DNA): TGTGCCAGCCGGGCAAACCTAGCCAAAAACATTCAGTACTTC. The V and J genes are TRBV2 and TRBJ2-4; D gene ambiguous. Trimming took 8 bases from V and 0 from J, leaving 11 bases between them. This CDR3 comprises 14 residues. CDR1 and CDR2 from the germline V gene are SNHLY and FYNNEI.

The rearrangement links TRBV4-1 to TRBJ1-3, with D hard to call. The CDR3 runs 15 residues. V was shortened by 4 bases and J by 6 bases, with 16 bases between the two germline ends. Germline V gene sequence: CDR1 MGHRA, CDR2 YSYEKL. The DNA of the CDR3 is TGCGCCAGCAGCCGCACGGACCTCTGGTTAAACACCATATATTTT. It translates to CASSRTDLWLNTIYF.

The J gene is TRBJ1-2, the V gene TRBV7-5. TRBV7-5 is an annotated pseudogene. The CDR3 totals 15 residues. CDR3 sequence: CVRSLERGFNYGYTF. In DNA form, the CDR3 reads TGTGTCAGAAGCTTAGAGAGGGGATTTAACTATGGCTACACCTTC.

This chain joins TRBV6-5 and TRBJ2-1, with D possibly matching TRBD2 (5 bases). This CDR3 comprises 14 residues. V shed 4 bases and J shed 6 bases, with 13 bases lying between them. Germline CDR1 MNHEY, CDR2 SVGAGI. CDR3 sequence reads: CASSSGIRGNEQFF. CDR3 DNA: TGTGCCAGCAGTTCCGGGATACGAGGCAATGAGCAGTTCTTC.

This clone was recorded a few times. J is TRBJ1-2 and V is TRBV19, with D unresolved. The CDR3 has 15 residues. Per germline, CDR1 LNHDA and CDR2 SQIVND (reference sequence). Trimming took 3 bases from V and 2 from J, leaving 13 bases between them. The CDR3 region is CASSINPARNYGYTF. DNA for the CDR3: TGTGCCAGTAGTATCAACCCCGCTCGCAACTATGGCTACACCTTC.

This sequence joins TRBV7-9 and TRBJ2-1, with TRBD2 matching over 9 bases. This CDR3 spans 16 amino acids. The trim removed 2 bases at V and 4 bases at J, leaving 6 bases unmatched. Per germline, CDR1 SEHNR and CDR2 FQNEAQ (reference sequence). Here the CDR3 DNA reads TGTGCCAGCAGCTTACGGACTAGCGAGTCGTACAATGAGCAGTTCTTC. Translated, it gives CASSLRTSESYNEQFF.

The chain joins TRBV10-3 to TRBJ1-1, with 9 bases aligning to TRBD1. Germline V gene data show CDR1 as ENHRY and CDR2 as SYGVKD. This CDR3 region has 15 residues. Germline trimming cut 8 bases from V and 1 base from J; bases unmatched to any gene: 8. This chain's CDR3 is CAIQGPGQGNTEAFF. CDR3 nucleotide sequence: TGTGCCATCCAAGGACCGGGACAGGGGAACACTGAAGCTTTCTTT.

This chain connects TRBV7-9 to TRBJ1-3; D uncertain. This CDR3 has 15 residues. Trimming cost V 5 bases and J 4 bases, with 15 bases left between them. Germline V gene data show CDR1 as SEHNR and CDR2 as FQNEAQ (reference sequence). DNA for the CDR3: TGTGCCAGCAGCACCGACCCAGTCTCAGGAAACACCATATATTTT. Its protein is CASSTDPVSGNTIYF.

This clone has a single count. For the CDR3, the DNA is TGCAGCGTTGAAGCCACAGGGGGGAACTATGGCTACACCTTC. Translated: CSVEATGGNYGYTF. The chain couples TRBV29-1 to TRBJ1-2, with 8 bases identical to TRBD1. The V segment lost 1 base and the J segment 2 bases; nucleotides outside the gene matches: 3. The germline gives CDR1 SQVTM, CDR2 ANQGSEA. CDR3 length: 14 amino acids.

The V gene is TRBV28, the J gene TRBJ1-2; TRBD1 matches 9 bases. Trimming at V came to 6 bases and at J to 0 bases, leaving 5 bases not matched to a gene. The CDR3 totals 15 residues. The V gene's germline CDR1 is MDHEN and CDR2 SYDVKM. CDR3 nucleotides: TGTGCCAGCAGGGCGACAGGGGGGACTAACTATGGCTACACCTTC. This gives the protein CASRATGGTNYGYTF.

CDR3 residues: CASSPPRSPKNIQYF. The CDR3 nucleotides are TGTGCCAGCAGCCCCCCACGGTCACCCAAAAACATTCAGTACTTC. The V gene is TRBV7-8, the J gene TRBJ2-4; no clear D. This CDR3 comprises 15 residues. The germline V and J ends were trimmed by 5 bases and 2 bases, with 13 bases remaining between them. CDR1 is SGHVS and CDR2 is FQNEAQ in the germline V gene.

This rearrangement joins TRBV6-5 to TRBJ1-3; the D is unclear. V lost 0 bases and J 4 bases, leaving 13 bases between the germline ends. This CDR3 is 16 amino acids long. Germline CDR1 MNHEY, CDR2 SVGAGI. The DNA of the CDR3 is TGTGCCAGCAGTTACTCACCCACCGTATCCGGAAACACCATATATTTT. It yields the protein CASSYSPTVSGNTIYF.

This clone was observed a handful of times. The chain couples TRBV10-1 to TRBJ2-2, with 10 bases matching TRBD1. The CDR3 is 14 residues long. Germline values: CDR1 WNHNN, CDR2 SYGVQD (reference sequence). With V trimmed by 2 bases and J by 6 bases, 0 bases remained unmatched. CDR3 nucleotide sequence: TGCGCCAGCAGTGAGGGACAGGGGGCCGGGGAGCTGTTTTTT. It encodes CASSEGQGAGELFF.

CDR3 in DNA: TGTGCCAGCAGCTTAGGACCAGGCTCCTACGAGCAGTACTTC. Amino acid sequence: CASSLGPGSYEQYF. The J gene is TRBJ2-7, the V gene TRBV7-3, with no clear D. Trimming removed 2 bases at V and 0 bases at J, with 8 bases between. The CDR3 totals 14 residues. Germline CDR1 is SGHTA and CDR2 is FQGTGA. The variable domain in full, with the rest retrieved from reference TRBV7-3 and TRBJ2-7, is GAGVSQTPSNKVTEKGKYVELRCDPISGHTALYWYRQSLGQGPEFLIYFQGTGAADDSGLPNDRFFAVRPEGSVSTLKIQRTERGDSAVYLCASSLGPGSYEQYFGPGTRLTVT.

This chain uses TRBV28 with TRBJ2-5; D not resolved. V was cut by 1 base and J by 4 bases, with 4 bases left in between. Per the germline V gene, CDR1 is MDHEN and CDR2 is SYDVKM. The CDR3 has 12 residues. CDR3 in amino acids: CASSLFRETQYF. CDR3 bases: TGTGCCAGCAGTTTATTTCGAGAGACCCAGTACTTC.

The chain carries TRBV5-6 and TRBJ2-1, with D unresolved. With 4 bases removed from V and 2 bases from J, the gap between germline ends came to 19 bases. This CDR3 comprises 17 residues. CDR1 SGHDT and CDR2 YYEEEE come from the germline V gene. The CDR3 DNA sequence: TGTGCCAGCAGCCACTCACCGGAACCGGCGGCCTACAATGAGCAGTTCTTC. Its protein is CASSHSPEPAAYNEQFF. Together with reference TRBV5-6 and TRBJ2-1, the CDR3 gives the full variable domain: DAGVTQSPTHLIKTRGQQVTLRCSPKSGHDTVSWYQQALGQGPQFIFQYYEEEERQRGNFPDRFSGHQFPNYSSELNVNALLLGDSALYLCASSHSPEPAAYNEQFFGPGTRLTVL.

The CDR3 reads CASSSGPRSFQDYEQYF. CDR3 DNA: TGTGCCAGCAGTTCCGGGCCTCGTAGTTTTCAGGACTACGAGCAGTACTTC. V is TRBV28 and J is TRBJ2-7; unclear D gene. This CDR3 has 17 residues. Germline lookup yields CDR1 MDHEN and CDR2 SYDVKM. V lost 4 bases to trimming and J lost 3 bases, with 22 bases between them.

The rearrangement links TRBV29-1 to TRBJ2-1, with TRBD2 identical over 7 bases. The CDR3 runs 15 residues. Per germline, CDR1 SQVTM and CDR2 ANQGSEA. The J segment lost 2 bases and the V segment lost 2 bases, leaving 6 bases of the junction unmatched. In nucleotides, the CDR3 is TGCAGCGTTGAACGGCAGGGAGGGGCCTACAATGAGCAGTTCTTC. It encodes CSVERQGGAYNEQFF.

The chain couples TRBV7-8 to TRBJ2-3; the D is unclear. Germline CDR1 SGHVS, CDR2 FQNEAQ. The CDR3 spans 15 residues. Trimming cost V 5 bases and J 3 bases, with 15 bases left between them. CDR3 bases: TGTGCCAGCAGCCCCTTCGTGACTCAAACAGATACGCAGTATTTT. Its protein is CASSPFVTQTDTQYF. The full variable domain, completed using reference TRBV7-8 and TRBJ2-3, is GAGVSQSPRYKVAKRGQDVALRCDPISGHVSLFWYQQALGQGPEFLTYFQNEAQLDKSGLPSDRFFAERPEGSVSTLKIQRTQQEDSAVYLCASSPFVTQTDTQYFGPGTRLTVL.

The V gene is TRBV5-1, the J gene TRBJ2-3; 7 positions match TRBD2. There are 16 residues in the CDR3. The germline gives CDR1 SGHRS, CDR2 YFSETQ. Losses at the gene ends were 1 base for V and 4 bases for J; bases not matched to a gene: 9. The CDR3, as DNA: TGCGCCAGCAGCTTGCAAAGCGGCGGGAGACCAGATACGCAGTATTTT. Amino acid sequence: CASSLQSGGRPDTQYF.

This chain uses TRBV18 with TRBJ2-2, with TRBD2 matching 13 bases. The length of the CDR3 is 19 residues. Per the germline V gene, CDR1 is KGHSH and CDR2 is LQKENI. Trimming took 1 base from V and 1 from J; bases not matched to a gene: 6. This CDR3 reads CASSPLGLAGVLNTGELFF. CDR3 DNA sequence: TGTGCCAGCTCACCACTTGGACTAGCGGGGGTCCTGAACACCGGGGAGCTGTTTTTT.

The count of this clone is one. The gene calls are TRBV23-1 and TRBJ1-3; D is undetermined. TRBV23-1 is marked as an open reading frame, function uncertain. This CDR3 is 18 amino acids long. V gave up 2 bases and J gave up 4 bases, with 21 bases separating them. The DNA for the CDR3 is TGCGCCAGCAGTCAACGGGTCCTTACGGGGAGCTCCGGAAACACCATATATTTT. Translation: CASSQRVLTGSSGNTIYF.

The count of this clone is one. This chain connects TRBV19 to TRBJ2-1; 8 nucleotides agree with TRBD2. This CDR3 region has 16 residues. Unmatched junction bases numbered 10, after V lost 3 bases and J lost 6 bases. Germline CDR1 reads LNHDA; CDR2 reads SQIVND (reference sequence). Here the CDR3 reads CASSIPGGTRVNEQFF. CDR3 bases: TGTGCCAGTAGTATTCCAGGCGGGACTAGAGTCAATGAGCAGTTCTTC. Together with reference TRBV19 and TRBJ2-1, the CDR3 gives the full variable domain: DGGITQSPKYLFRKEGQNVTLSCEQNLNHDAMYWYRQDPGQGLRLIYYSQIVNDFQKGDIAEGYSVSREKKESFPLTVTSAQKNPTAFYLCASSIPGGTRVNEQFFGPGTRLTVL.

V gene TRBV7-9 combines with J gene TRBJ2-7; a weak D match, TRBD1 (5 bases). The CDR3 totals 15 residues. V shed 1 base and J shed 2 bases, with 12 bases lying between them. Looked up from germline, CDR1 is SEHNR and CDR2 is FQNEAQ (reference sequence). The CDR3 is CASSLEGAATYEQYF. CDR3 DNA sequence: TGTGCCAGCAGCTTAGAAGGGGCAGCCACCTACGAGCAGTACTTC.

This clone showed up just once. One end of the junction is discordant with germline, which a read error may explain. The J gene is TRBJ2-2, the V gene TRBV9; 11 nucleotides align to TRBD2. The germline CDR1 and CDR2 sequences are SGDLS and YYNGEE. The length of the CDR3 is 16 residues. CDR3 in DNA: TGTGCCAGCAACGTAGGTAGCGGGAGGGACACCGGGGAGCTGTTTTTT. Translation: CASNVGSGRDTGELFF.